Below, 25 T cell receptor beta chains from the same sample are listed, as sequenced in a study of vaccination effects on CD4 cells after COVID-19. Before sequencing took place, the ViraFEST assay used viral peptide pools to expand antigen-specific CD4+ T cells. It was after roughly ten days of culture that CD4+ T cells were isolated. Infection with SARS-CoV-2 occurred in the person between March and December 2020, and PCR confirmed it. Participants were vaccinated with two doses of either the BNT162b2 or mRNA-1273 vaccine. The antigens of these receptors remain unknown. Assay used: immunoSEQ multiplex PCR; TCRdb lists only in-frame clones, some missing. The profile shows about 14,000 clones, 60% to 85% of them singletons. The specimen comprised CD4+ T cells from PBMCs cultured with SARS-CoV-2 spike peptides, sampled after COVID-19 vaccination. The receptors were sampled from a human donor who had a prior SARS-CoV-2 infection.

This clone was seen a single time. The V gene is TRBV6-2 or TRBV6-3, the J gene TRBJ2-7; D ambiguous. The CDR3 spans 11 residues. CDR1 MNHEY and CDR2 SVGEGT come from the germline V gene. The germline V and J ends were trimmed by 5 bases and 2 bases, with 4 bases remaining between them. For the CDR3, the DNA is TGTGCCAGCAGTCAAACCTACGAGCAGTACTTC. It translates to CASSQTYEQYF.

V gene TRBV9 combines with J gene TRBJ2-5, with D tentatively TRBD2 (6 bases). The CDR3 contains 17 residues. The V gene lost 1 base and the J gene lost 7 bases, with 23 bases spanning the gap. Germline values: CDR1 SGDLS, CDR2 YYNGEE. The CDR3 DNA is TGTGCCAGCAGCGTATTTTCTAGCGCCATACCCCGGGGGACCCAGTACTTC. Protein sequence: CASSVFSSAIPRGTQYF. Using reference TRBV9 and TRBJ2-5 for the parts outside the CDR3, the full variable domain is DSGVTQTPKHLITATGQRVTLRCSPRSGDLSVYWYQQSLDQGLQFLIQYYNGEERAKGNILERFSAQQFPDLHSELNLSSLELGDSALYFCASSVFSSAIPRGTQYFGPGTRLLVL.

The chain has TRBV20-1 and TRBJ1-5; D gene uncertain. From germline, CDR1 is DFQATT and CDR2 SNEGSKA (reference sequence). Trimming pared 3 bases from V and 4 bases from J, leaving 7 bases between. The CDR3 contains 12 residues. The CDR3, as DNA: TGCAGTGCTAGTGGGCGAAATCAGCCCCAGCATTTT. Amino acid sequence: CSASGRNQPQHF.

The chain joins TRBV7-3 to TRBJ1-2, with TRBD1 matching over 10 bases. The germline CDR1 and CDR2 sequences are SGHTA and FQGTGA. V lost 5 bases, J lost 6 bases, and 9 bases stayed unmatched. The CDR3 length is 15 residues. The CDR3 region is CASSPRQGAVDGYTF. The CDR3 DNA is TGTGCCAGCAGCCCTCGACAGGGGGCGGTAGATGGCTACACCTTC.

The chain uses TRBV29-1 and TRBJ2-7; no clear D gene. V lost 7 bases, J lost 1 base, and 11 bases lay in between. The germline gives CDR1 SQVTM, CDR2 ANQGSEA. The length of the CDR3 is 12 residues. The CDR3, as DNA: TGCAGCGCCGGACCTCAATCCTACGAGCAGTACTTC. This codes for CSAGPQSYEQYF.

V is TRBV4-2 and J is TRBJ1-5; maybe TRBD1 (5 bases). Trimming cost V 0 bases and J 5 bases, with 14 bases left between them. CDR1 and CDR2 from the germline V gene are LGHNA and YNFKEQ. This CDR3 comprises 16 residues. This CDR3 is CASSQDGAGGDQPQHF. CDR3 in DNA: TGTGCCAGCAGCCAAGACGGGGCAGGTGGGGATCAGCCCCAGCATTTT.

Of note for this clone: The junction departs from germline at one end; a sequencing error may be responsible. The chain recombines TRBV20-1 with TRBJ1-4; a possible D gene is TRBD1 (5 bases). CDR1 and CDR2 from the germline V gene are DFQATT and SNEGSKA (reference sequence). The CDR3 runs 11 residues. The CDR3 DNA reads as TGCAGTGCCCTAGGGTATGGCAGGGCCGCTTTT. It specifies CSALGYGRAAF.

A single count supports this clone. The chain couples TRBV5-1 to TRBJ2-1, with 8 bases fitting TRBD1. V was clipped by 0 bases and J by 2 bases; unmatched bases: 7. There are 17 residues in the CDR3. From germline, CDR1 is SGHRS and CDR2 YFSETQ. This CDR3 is CASSLGGTGLTYNEQFF. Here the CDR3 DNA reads TGCGCCAGCAGCTTGGGGGGGACAGGCCTTACCTACAATGAGCAGTTCTTC.

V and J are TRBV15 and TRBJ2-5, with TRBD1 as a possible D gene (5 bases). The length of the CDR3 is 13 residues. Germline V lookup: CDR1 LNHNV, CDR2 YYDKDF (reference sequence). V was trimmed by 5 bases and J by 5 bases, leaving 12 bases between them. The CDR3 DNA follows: TGTGCCACCAGCCAGGGATTGGTTGAGACCCAGTACTTC. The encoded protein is CATSQGLVETQYF.

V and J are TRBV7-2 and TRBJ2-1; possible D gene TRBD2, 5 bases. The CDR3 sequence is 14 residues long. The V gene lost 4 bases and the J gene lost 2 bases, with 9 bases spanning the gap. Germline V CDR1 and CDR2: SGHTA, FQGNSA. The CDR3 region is CASSSVGAYNEQFF. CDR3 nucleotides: TGTGCCAGCAGCTCGGTCGGGGCCTACAATGAGCAGTTCTTC.

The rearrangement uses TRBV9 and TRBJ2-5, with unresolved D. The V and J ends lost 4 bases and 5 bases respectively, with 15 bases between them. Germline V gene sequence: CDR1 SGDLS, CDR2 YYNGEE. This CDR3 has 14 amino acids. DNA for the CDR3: TGTGCCAGCAGCCCGAGTTTTAGGCGGGAGACCCAGTACTTC. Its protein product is CASSPSFRRETQYF. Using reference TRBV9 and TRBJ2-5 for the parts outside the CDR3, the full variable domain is DSGVTQTPKHLITATGQRVTLRCSPRSGDLSVYWYQQSLDQGLQFLIQYYNGEERAKGNILERFSAQQFPDLHSELNLSSLELGDSALYFCASSPSFRRETQYFGPGTRLLVL.

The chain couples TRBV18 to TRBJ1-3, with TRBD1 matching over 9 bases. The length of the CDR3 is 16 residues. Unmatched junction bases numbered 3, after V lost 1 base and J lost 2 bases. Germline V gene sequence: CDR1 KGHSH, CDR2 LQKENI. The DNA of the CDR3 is TGTGCCAGCTCACCACAACGGGACAGGGCTGGAAACACCATATATTTT. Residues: CASSPQRDRAGNTIYF.

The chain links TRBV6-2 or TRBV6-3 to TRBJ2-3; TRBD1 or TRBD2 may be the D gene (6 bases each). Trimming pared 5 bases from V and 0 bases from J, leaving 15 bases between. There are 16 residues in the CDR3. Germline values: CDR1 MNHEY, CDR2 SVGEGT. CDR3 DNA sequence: TGTGCCAGCAGTAGGGGGGACGGGGGAAGCACAGATACGCAGTATTTT. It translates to CASSRGDGGSTDTQYF.

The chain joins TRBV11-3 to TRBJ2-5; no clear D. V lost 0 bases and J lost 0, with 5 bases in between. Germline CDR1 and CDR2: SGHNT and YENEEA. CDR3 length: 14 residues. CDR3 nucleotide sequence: TGTGCCAGCAGCTTAGATTTGTACCAAGAGACCCAGTACTTC. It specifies CASSLDLYQETQYF.

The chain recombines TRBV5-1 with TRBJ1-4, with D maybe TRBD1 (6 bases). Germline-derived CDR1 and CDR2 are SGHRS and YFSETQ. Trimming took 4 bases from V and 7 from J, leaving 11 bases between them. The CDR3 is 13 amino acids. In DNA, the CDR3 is TGCGCCAGCAGCCGGGGGGCGTCTGAAAAACTGTTTTTT. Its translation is CASSRGASEKLFF.

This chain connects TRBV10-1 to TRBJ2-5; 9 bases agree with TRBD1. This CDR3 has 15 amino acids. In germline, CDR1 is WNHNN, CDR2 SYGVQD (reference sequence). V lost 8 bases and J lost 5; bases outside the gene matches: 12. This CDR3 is CASPGYTGGRETQYF. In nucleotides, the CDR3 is TGCGCCAGCCCTGGGTATACAGGGGGCAGGGAGACCCAGTACTTC.

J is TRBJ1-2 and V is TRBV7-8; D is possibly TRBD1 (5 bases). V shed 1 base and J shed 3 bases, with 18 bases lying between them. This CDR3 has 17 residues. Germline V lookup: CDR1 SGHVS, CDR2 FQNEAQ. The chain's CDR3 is CASSLVIVPTGDYGYTF. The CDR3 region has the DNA TGTGCCAGCAGCTTAGTAATAGTTCCCACAGGCGACTATGGCTACACCTTC.

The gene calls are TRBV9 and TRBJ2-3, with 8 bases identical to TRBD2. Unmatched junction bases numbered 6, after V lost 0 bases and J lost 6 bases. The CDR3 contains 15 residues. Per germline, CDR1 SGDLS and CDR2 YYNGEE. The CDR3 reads CASSVGFGGADTQYF. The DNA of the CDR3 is TGTGCCAGCAGCGTAGGCTTCGGGGGGGCCGATACGCAGTATTTT.

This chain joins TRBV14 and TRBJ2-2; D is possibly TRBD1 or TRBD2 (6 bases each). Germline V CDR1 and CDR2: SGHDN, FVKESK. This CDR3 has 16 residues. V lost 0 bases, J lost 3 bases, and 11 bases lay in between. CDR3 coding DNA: TGTGCCAGCAGCCAAGATTTTAGGGGGGACACCGGGGAGCTGTTTTTT. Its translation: CASSQDFRGDTGELFF.

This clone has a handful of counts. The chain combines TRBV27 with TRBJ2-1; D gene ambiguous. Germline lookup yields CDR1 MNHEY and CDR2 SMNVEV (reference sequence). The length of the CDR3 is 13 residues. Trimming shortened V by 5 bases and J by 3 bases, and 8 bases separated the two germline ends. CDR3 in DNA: TGTGCCAGCAGTCCCACCCGCTACAATGAGCAGTTCTTC. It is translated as CASSPTRYNEQFF.

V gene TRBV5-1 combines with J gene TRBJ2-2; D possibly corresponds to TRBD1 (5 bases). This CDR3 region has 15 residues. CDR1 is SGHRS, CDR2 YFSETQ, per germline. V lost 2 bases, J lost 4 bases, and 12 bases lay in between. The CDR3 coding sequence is TGCGCCAGCAGCTTAGGAGCTACAGGCACCGGGGAGCTGTTTTTT. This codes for CASSLGATGTGELFF.

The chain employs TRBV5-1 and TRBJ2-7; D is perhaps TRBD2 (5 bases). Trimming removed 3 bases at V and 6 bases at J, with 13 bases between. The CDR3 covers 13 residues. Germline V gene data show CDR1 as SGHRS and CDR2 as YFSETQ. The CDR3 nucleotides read TGCGCCAGCAGCTCCCGGGAAGGCGGCGAGCAGTACTTC. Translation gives CASSSREGGEQYF.

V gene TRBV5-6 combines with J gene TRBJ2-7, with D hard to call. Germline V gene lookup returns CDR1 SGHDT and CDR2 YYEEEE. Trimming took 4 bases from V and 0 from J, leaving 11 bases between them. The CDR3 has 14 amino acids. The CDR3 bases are TGTGCCAGCAGCCGAACCCTTAACTCCTACGAGCAGTACTTC. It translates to CASSRTLNSYEQYF.

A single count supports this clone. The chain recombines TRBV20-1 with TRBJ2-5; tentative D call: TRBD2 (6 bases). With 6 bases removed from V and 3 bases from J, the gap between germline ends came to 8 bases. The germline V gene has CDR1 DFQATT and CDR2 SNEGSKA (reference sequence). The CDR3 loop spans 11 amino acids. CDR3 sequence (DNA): TGCAGTGCCGGGGGAGAAGAGACCCAGTACTTC. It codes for CSAGGEETQYF.

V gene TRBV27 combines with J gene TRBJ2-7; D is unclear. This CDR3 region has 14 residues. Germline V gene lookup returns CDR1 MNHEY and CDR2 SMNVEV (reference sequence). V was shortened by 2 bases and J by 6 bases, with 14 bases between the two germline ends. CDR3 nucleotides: TGTGCCAGCAGTTTAGTATTCTGGGCCCCCGAGCAGTACTTC. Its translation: CASSLVFWAPEQYF.